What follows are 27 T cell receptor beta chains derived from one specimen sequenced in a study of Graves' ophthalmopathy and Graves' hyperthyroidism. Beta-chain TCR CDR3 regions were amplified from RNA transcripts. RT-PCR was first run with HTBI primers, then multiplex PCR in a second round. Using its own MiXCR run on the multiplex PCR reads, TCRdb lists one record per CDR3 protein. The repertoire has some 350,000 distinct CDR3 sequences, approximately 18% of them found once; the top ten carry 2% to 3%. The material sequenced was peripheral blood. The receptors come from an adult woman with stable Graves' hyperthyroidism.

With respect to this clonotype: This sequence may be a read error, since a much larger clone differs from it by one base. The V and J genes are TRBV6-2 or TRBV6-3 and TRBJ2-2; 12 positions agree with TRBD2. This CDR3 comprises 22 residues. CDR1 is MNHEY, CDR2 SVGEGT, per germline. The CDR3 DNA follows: TGTGCCAGCAGTTCCCCGCCCCGATTCCTAGCGGGAGGGCCGTGGTACACCGGGGAGCTGTCTTTT. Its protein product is CASSSPPRFLAGGPWYTGELSF.

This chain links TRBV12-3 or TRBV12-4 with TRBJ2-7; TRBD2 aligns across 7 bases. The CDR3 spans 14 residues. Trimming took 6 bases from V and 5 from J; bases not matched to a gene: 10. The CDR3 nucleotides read TGTGCCAGCAGCTTCGGACTAGTGGGTAACGAGCAGTACTTC. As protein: CASSFGLVGNEQYF.

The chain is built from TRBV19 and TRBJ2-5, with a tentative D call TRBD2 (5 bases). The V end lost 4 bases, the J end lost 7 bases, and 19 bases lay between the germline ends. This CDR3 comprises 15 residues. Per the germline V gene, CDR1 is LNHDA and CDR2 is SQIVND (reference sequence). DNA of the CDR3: TGTGCCAGTAGTAAAGAGTCAGGCCGCGGGTGGACCCAGTACTTC. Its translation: CASSKESGRGWTQYF.

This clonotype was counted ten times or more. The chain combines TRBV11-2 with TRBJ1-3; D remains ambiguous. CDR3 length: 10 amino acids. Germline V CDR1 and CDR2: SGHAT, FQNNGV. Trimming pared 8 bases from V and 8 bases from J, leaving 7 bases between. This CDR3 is CASARDTIYF. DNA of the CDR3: TGTGCCAGCGCCCGGGACACCATATATTTT.

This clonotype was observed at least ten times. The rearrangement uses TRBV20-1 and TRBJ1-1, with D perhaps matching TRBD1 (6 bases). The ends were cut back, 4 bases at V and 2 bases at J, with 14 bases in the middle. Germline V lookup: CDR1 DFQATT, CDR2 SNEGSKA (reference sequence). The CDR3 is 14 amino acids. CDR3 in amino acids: CSAKGGFLNTEAFF. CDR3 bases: TGCAGTGCTAAGGGGGGGTTTCTCAACACTGAAGCTTTCTTT.

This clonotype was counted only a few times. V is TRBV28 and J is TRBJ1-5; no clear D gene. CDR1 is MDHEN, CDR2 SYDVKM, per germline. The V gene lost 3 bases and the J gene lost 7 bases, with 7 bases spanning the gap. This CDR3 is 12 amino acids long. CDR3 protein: CASSFMRQPQHF. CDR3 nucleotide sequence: TGTGCCAGCAGTTTTATGAGGCAGCCCCAGCATTTT.

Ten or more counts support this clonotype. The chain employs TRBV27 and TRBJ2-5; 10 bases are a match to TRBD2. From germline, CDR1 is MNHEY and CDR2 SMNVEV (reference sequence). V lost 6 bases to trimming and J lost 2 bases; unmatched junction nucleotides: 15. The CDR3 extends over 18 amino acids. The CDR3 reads CASSPWSGRALGQETQYF. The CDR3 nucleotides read TGTGCCAGCAGCCCCTGGAGCGGGAGGGCCCTGGGGCAAGAGACCCAGTACTTC.

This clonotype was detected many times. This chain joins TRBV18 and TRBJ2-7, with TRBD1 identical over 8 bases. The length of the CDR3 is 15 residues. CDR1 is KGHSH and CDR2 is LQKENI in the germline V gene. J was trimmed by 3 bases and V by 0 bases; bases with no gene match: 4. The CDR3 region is CASSPPSDRVYEQYF. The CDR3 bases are TGTGCCAGCTCACCACCCTCGGACAGGGTCTACGAGCAGTACTTC.

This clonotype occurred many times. The CDR3: CSARPFKGASNQPQHF. CDR3 DNA sequence: TGCAGTGCTAGACCATTCAAGGGGGCAAGCAATCAGCCCCAGCATTTT. V gene TRBV20-1 combines with J gene TRBJ1-5; TRBD1 agrees at 7 bases. Trimming cost V 2 bases and J 1 base; bases outside gene matches: 8. Germline V gene data show CDR1 as DFQATT and CDR2 as SNEGSKA (reference sequence). This CDR3 spans 16 amino acids.

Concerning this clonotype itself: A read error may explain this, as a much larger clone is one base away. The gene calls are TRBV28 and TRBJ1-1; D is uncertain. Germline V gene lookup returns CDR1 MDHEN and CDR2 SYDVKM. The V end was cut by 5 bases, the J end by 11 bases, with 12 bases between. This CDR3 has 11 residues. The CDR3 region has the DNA TGTGCCAGCAGTGAATCTATCGATGCTTTCTTT. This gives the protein CASSESIDAFF.

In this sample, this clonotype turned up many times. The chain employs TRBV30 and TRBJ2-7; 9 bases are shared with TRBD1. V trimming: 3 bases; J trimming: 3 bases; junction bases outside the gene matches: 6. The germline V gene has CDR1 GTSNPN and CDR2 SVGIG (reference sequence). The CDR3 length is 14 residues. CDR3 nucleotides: TGTGCCTGGAGGCAACAGGGGGCGGACTACGAGCAGTACTTC. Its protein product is CAWRQQGADYEQYF. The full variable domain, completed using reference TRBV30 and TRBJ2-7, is SQTIHQWPATLVQPVGSPLSLECTVEGTSNPNLYWYRQAAGRGLQLLFYSVGIGQISSEVPQNLSASRPQDRQFILSSKKLLLSDSGFYLCAWRQQGADYEQYFGPGTRLTVT.

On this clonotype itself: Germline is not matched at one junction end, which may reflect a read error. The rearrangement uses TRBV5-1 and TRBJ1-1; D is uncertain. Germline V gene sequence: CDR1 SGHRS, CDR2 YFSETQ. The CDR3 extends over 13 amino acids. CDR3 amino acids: CASSLGPNTGAFF. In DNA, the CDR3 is TGCGCCAGCAGCCTGGGCCCTAACACTGGAGCTTTCTTT. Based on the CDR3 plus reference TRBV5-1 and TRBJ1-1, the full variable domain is KAGVTQTPRYLIKTRGQQVTLSCSPISGHRSVSWYQQTPGQGLQFLFEYFSETQRNKGNFPGRFSGRQFSNSRSEMNVSTLELGDSALYLCASSLGPNTGAFFGQGTRLTVV.

CDR3 loop: CASSPRLYSQETQYF. DNA for the CDR3: TGTGCCAGCAGTCCCCGACTATATAGCCAAGAGACCCAGTACTTC. The chain has TRBV28 and TRBJ2-5; the D gene is possibly TRBD2 (5 bases). This CDR3 has 15 amino acids. Trimming left V 5 bases short and J 1 base short, with 14 bases between. Germline V gene data show CDR1 as MDHEN and CDR2 as SYDVKM.

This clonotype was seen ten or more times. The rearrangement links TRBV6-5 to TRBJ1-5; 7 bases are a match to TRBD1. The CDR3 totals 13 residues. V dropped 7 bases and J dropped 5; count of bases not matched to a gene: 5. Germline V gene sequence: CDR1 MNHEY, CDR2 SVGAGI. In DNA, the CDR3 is TGTGCCAGCAAACGGGACAGTTATCAGCCCCAGCATTTT. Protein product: CASKRDSYQPQHF.

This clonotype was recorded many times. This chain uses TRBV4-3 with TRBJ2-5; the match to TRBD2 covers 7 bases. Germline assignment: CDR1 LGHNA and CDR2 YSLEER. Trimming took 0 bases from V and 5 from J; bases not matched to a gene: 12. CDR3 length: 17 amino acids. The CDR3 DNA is TGCGCCAGCAGCCAAGAGGCAGGACGGACTAGTTGGGAGACCCAGTACTTC. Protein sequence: CASSQEAGRTSWETQYF.

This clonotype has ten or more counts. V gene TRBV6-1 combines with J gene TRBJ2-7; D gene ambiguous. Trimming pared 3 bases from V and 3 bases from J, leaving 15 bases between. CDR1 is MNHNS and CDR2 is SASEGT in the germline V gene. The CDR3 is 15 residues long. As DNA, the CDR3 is TGTGCCAGCAGTGACTACAGAACCCTAATCTACGAGCAGTACTTC. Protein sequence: CASSDYRTLIYEQYF.

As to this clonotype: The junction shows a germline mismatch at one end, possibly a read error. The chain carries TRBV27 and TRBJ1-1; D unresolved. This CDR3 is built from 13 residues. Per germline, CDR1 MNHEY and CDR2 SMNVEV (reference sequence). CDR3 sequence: CAGSLLGNTEAFF. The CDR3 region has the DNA TGTGCCGGCAGTTTATTGGGAAACACTGAAGCTTTCTTT.

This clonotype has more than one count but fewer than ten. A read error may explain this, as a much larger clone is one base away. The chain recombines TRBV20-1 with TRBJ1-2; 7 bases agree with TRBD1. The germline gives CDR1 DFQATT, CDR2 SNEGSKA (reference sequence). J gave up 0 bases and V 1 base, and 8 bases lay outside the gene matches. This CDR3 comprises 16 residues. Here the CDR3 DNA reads TGCAGTGCTAGAGGGACAGGTTCCTTGTCTAACTATGGCTACACCTTC. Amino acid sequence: CSARGTGSLSNYGYTF.

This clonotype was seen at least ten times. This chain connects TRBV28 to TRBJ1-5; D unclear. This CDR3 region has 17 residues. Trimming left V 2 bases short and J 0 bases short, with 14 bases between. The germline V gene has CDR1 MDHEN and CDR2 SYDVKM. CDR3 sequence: CASSLVHSGNSNQPQHF. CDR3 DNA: TGTGCCAGCAGTTTAGTTCATAGCGGGAATAGCAATCAGCCCCAGCATTTT.

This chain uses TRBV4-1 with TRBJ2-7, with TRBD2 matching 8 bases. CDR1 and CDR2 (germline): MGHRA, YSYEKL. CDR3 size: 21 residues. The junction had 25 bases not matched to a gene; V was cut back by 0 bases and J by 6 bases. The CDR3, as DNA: TGCGCCAGCAGCCAAGATCTGGGGGGACCCACGGGGGGGACTAGTTTTTGCGAGCAGTACTTC. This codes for CASSQDLGGPTGGTSFCEQYF.

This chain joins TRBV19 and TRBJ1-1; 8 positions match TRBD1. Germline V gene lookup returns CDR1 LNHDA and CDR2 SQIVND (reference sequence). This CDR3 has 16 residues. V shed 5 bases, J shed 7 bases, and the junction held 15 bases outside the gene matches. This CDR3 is CASSVGTGQSLLEAFF. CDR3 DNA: TGTGCCAGTAGTGTCGGGACAGGCCAATCATTACTTGAAGCTTTCTTT.

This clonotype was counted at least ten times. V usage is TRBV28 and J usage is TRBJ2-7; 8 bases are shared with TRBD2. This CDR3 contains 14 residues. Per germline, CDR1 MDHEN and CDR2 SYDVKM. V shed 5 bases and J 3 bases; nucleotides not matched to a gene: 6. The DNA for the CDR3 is TGTGCCAGCAGTCACCGGGGGGGGGACTACGAGCAGTACTTC. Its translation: CASSHRGGDYEQYF.

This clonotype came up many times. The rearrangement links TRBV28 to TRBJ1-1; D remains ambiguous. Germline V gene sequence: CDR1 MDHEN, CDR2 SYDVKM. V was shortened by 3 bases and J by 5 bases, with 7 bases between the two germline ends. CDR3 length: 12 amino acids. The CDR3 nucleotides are TGTGCCAGCAGTTTTATAGGGACTGAAGCTTTCTTT. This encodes CASSFIGTEAFF. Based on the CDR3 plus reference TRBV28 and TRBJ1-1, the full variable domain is DVKVTQSSRYLVKRTGEKVFLECVQDMDHENMFWYRQDPGLGLRLIYFSYDVKMKEKGDIPEGYSVSREKKERFSLILESASTNQTSMYLCASSFIGTEAFFGQGTRLTVV.

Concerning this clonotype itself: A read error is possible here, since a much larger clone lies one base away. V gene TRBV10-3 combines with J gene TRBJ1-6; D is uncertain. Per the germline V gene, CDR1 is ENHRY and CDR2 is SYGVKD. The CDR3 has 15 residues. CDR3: CAISERALNNSHLHF. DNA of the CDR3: TGTGCCATCAGTGAGAGGGCATTAAATAATTCACACCTCCACTTT.

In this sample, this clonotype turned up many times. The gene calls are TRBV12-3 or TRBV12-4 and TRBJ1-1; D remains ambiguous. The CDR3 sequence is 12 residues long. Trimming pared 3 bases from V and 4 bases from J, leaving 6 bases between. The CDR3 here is CASSLSGTEAFF. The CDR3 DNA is TGTGCCAGCAGTTTGTCGGGCACTGAAGCTTTCTTT.

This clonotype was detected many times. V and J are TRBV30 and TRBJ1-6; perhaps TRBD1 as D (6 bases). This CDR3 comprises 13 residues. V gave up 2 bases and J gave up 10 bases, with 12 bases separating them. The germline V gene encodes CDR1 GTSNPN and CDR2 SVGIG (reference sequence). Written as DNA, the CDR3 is TGTGCCTGGAGTTTAGGGGGGGACTCACCCCTCCACTTT. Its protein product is CAWSLGGDSPLHF.

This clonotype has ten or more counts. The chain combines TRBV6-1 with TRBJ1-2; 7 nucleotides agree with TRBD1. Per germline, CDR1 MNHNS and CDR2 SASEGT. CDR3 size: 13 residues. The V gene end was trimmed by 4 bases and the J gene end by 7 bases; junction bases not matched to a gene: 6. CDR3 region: CASSVGDRSGYTF. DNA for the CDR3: TGTGCCAGCAGTGTTGGGGACAGATCTGGCTACACCTTC.